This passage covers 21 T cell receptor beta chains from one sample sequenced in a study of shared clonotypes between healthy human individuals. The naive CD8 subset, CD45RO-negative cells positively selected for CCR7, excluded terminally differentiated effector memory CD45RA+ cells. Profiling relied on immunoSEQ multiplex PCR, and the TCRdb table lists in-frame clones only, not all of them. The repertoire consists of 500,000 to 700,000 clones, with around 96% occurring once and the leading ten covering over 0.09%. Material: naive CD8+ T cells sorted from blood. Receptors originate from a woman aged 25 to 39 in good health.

CDR3 in amino acids: CASSLSNEQFF. CDR3 bases: TGTGCCAGCAGTCTCAGCAATGAGCAGTTCTTC. The chain combines TRBV6-6 with TRBJ2-1; D is unclear. The CDR3 is 11 amino acids. Germline CDR1 and CDR2: MNHNY and SVGAGI (reference sequence). Trimming shortened V by 5 bases and J by 6 bases, and 5 bases separated the two germline ends.

The CDR3 spells CASPQYTDTQYF. The CDR3 DNA sequence: TGTGCCAGCCCGCAGTACACAGATACGCAGTATTTT. The chain is built from TRBV11-3 and TRBJ2-3; D unclear. The CDR3 sequence is 12 residues long. Germline CDR1 SGHNT, CDR2 YENEEA. V lost 8 bases, J lost 2 bases, and 8 bases lay in between.

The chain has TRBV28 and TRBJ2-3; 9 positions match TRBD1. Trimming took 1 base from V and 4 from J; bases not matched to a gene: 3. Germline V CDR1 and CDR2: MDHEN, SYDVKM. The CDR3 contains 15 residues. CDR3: CASSLSTGGADTQYF. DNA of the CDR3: TGTGCCAGCAGTTTATCCACAGGGGGCGCAGATACGCAGTATTTT.

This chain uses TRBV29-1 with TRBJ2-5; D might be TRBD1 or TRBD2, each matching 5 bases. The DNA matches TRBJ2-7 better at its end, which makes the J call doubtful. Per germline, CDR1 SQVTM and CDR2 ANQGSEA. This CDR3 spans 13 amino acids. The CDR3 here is CSVLSGTGYEQYF. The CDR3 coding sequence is TGCAGCGTTTTATCCGGGACGGGGTACGAGCAGTACTTC.

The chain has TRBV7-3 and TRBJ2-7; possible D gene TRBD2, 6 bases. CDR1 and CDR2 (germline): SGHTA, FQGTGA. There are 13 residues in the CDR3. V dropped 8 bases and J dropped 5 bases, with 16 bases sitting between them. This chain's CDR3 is CASAGSSGHEQYF. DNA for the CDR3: TGTGCCAGCGCCGGGAGTTCGGGCCACGAGCAGTACTTC.

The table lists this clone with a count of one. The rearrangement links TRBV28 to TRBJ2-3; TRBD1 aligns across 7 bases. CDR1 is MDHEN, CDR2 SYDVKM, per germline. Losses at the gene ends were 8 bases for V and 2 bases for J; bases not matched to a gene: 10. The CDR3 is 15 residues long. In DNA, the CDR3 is TGTGCCAGCTGCCCTCCGGGACAGTACACAGATACGCAGTATTTT. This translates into CASCPPGQYTDTQYF.

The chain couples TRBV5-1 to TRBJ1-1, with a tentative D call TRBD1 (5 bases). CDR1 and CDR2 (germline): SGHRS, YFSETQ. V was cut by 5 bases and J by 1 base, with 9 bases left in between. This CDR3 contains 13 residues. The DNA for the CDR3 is TGCGCCAGCAGGGGGCCGGCGAACACTGAAGCTTTCTTT. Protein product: CASRGPANTEAFF.

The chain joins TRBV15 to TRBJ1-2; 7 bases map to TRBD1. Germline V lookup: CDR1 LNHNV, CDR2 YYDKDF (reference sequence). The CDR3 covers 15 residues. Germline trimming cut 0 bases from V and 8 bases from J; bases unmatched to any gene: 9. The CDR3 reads CATSRDFGQGEGYTF. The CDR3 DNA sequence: TGTGCCACCAGCAGAGATTTTGGTCAGGGGGAAGGCTACACCTTC.

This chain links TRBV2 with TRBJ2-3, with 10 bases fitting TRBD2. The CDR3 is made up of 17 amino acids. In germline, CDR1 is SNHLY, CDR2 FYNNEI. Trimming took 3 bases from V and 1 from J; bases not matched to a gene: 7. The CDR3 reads CASSDVVAGGGTDTQYF. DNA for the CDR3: TGTGCCAGCAGTGACGTTGTAGCGGGAGGCGGCACAGATACGCAGTATTTT.

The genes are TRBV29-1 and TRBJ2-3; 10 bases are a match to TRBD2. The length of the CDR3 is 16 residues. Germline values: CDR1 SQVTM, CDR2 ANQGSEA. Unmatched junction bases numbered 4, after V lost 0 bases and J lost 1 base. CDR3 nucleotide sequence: TGCAGCGTTGAAGAACTCGGACTAGCGGGCACAGATACGCAGTATTTT. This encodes CSVEELGLAGTDTQYF.

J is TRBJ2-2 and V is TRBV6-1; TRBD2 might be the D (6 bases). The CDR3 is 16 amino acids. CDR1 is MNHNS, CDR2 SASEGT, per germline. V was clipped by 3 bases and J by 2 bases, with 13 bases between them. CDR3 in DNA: TGTGCCAGCAGTGATATTTGGGACTCTAACACCGGGGAGCTGTTTTTT. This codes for CASSDIWDSNTGELFF.

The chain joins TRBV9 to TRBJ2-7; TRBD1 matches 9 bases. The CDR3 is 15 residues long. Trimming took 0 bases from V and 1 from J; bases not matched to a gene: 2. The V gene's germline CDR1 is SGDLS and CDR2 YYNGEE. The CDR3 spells CASSVEGQGSYEQYF. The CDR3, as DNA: TGTGCCAGCAGCGTAGAGGGACAGGGATCCTACGAGCAGTACTTC. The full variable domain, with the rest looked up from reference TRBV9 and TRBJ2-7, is DSGVTQTPKHLITATGQRVTLRCSPRSGDLSVYWYQQSLDQGLQFLIQYYNGEERAKGNILERFSAQQFPDLHSELNLSSLELGDSALYFCASSVEGQGSYEQYFGPGTRLTVT.

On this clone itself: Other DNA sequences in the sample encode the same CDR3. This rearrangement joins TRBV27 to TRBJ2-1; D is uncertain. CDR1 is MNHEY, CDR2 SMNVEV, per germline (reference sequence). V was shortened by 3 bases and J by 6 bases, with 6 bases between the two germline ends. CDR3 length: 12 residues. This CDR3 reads CASSFQGNEQFF. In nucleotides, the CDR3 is TGTGCCAGCAGTTTCCAAGGCAATGAGCAGTTCTTC.

The DNA of the CDR3 is TGTGCCAGTAGCGGGAACCGGGCCTACAATGAGCAGTTCTTC. This encodes CASSGNRAYNEQFF. The chain carries TRBV19 and TRBJ2-1; D possibly corresponds to TRBD2 (5 bases). Trimming left V 6 bases short and J 2 bases short, with 11 bases between. The CDR3 loop spans 14 amino acids. Germline CDR1 LNHDA, CDR2 SQIVND (reference sequence).

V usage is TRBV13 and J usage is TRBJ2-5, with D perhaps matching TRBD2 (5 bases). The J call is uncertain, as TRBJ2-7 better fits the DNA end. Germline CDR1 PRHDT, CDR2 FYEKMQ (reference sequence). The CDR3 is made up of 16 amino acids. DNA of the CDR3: TGTGCCAGCAGCCCCGAGCGGACGACGGGTTTCTACGAGCAGTACTTC. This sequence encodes CASSPERTTGFYEQYF.

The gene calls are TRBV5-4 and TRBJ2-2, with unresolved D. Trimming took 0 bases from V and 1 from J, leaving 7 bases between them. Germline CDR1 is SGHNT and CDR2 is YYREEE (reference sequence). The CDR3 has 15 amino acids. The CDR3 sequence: CASSLDRGNTGELFF. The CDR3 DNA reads TGTGCCAGCAGCTTGGACAGAGGGAACACCGGGGAGCTGTTTTTT. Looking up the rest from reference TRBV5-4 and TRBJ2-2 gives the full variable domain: ETGVTQSPTHLIKTRGQQVTLRCSSQSGHNTVSWYQQALGQGPQFIFQYYREEENGRGNFPPRFSGLQFPNYSSELNVNALELDDSALYLCASSLDRGNTGELFFGEGSRLTVL.

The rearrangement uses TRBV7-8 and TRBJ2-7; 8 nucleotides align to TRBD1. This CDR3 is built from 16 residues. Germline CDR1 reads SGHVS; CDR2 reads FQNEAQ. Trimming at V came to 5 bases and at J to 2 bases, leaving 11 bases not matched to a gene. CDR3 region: CASSLPGQGWTYEQYF. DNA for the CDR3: TGTGCCAGCAGCCTTCCCGGACAGGGATGGACCTACGAGCAGTACTTC. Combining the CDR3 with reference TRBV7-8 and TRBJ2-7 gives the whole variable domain GAGVSQSPRYKVAKRGQDVALRCDPISGHVSLFWYQQALGQGPEFLTYFQNEAQLDKSGLPSDRFFAERPEGSVSTLKIQRTQQEDSAVYLCASSLPGQGWTYEQYFGPGTRLTVT.

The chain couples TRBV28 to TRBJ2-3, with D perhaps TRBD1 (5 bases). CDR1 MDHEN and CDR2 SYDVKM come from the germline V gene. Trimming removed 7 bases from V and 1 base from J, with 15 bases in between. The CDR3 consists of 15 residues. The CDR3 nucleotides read TGTGCCAGCATCCCCCAGGGAAGTCGCACAGATACGCAGTATTTT. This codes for CASIPQGSRTDTQYF.

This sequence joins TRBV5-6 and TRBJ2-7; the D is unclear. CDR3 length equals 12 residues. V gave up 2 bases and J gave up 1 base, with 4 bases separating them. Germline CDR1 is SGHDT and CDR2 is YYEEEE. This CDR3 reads CASSFRSYEQYF. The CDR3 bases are TGTGCCAGCAGCTTCAGATCCTACGAGCAGTACTTC.

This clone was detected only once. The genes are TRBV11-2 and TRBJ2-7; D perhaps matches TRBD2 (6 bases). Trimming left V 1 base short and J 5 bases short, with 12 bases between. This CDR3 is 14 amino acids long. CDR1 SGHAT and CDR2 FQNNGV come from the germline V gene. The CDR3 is CASSLVPRTNEQYF. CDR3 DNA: TGTGCCAGCAGCTTAGTCCCCCGGACTAACGAGCAGTACTTC.

CDR3 nucleotide sequence: TGTGCCAGCGCTTGGACGGGGACAGACTACGAGCAGTACTTC. Protein sequence: CASAWTGTDYEQYF. The V and J genes are TRBV19 and TRBJ2-7; TRBD1 agrees at 7 bases. V lost 9 bases and J lost 3; bases outside the gene matches: 11. This CDR3 region has 14 residues. Germline V gene sequence: CDR1 LNHDA, CDR2 SQIVND (reference sequence). Combining the CDR3 with reference TRBV19 and TRBJ2-7 gives the whole variable domain DGGITQSPKYLFRKEGQNVTLSCEQNLNHDAMYWYRQDPGQGLRLIYYSQIVNDFQKGDIAEGYSVSREKKESFPLTVTSAQKNPTAFYLCASAWTGTDYEQYFGPGTRLTVT.